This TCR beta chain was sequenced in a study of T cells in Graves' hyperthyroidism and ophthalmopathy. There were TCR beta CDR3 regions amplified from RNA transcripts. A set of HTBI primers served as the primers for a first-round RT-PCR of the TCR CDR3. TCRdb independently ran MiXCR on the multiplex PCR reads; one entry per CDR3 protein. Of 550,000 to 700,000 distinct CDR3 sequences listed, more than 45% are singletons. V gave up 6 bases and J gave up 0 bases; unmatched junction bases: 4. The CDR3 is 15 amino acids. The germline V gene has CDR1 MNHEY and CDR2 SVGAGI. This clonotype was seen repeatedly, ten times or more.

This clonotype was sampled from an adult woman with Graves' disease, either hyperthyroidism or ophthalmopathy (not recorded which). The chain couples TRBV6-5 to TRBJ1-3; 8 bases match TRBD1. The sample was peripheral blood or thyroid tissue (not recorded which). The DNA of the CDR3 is TGTGCCAGCAGGATGACAGGGGTCTCTGGAAACACCATATATTTT. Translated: CASRMTGVSGNTIYF.